One sample yielded the 4 T cell receptor beta chains listed below, sequenced in a study of cytomegalovirus exposure and HLA in healthy donors. Use of 60 Vbeta and 13 Jbeta primers characterized the PCR. Here immunoSEQ multiplex PCR was the method, and the copy in TCRdb shows in-frame clones only, minus some. The sample lists 140,000 to 150,000 clones, 70% seen once, with 2% to 2.5% in the top ten. Material: PBMCs. The receptors were gathered from a woman aged 55-70 years in good health and CMV-seropositive.

The sample holds a few counts of this clone. V is TRBV9 and J is TRBJ2-1; D may be TRBD2 (6 bases). Germline CDR1 is SGDLS and CDR2 is YYNGEE. The ends were cut back, 0 bases at V and 5 bases at J, with 21 bases in the middle. The CDR3 extends over 18 amino acids. This CDR3 reads CASSVAPLSGVLNNEQFF. The CDR3 DNA sequence: TGTGCCAGCAGCGTAGCTCCCCTTAGCGGAGTCTTGAACAATGAGCAGTTCTTC. The full variable domain, with the rest looked up from reference TRBV9 and TRBJ2-1, is DSGVTQTPKHLITATGQRVTLRCSPRSGDLSVYWYQQSLDQGLQFLIQYYNGEERAKGNILERFSAQQFPDLHSELNLSSLELGDSALYFCASSVAPLSGVLNNEQFFGPGTRLTVL.

The chain is built from TRBV29-1 and TRBJ1-1; the D is unclear. Per the germline V gene, CDR1 is SQVTM and CDR2 is ANQGSEA. V dropped 3 bases and J dropped 1 base, with 6 bases sitting between them. This CDR3 has 12 residues. For the CDR3, the DNA is TGCAGCGTTGAGAGATGGAACACTGAAGCTTTCTTT. Translated, it gives CSVERWNTEAFF.

This chain connects TRBV7-9 to TRBJ2-3; D not resolved. V lost 1 base and J 4 bases, leaving 9 bases between the germline ends. The CDR3 covers 14 residues. Germline assignment: CDR1 SEHNR and CDR2 FQNEAQ (reference sequence). The CDR3 loop is CASSLEAEADTQYF. The CDR3 region has the DNA TGTGCCAGCAGCTTAGAGGCGGAAGCAGATACGCAGTATTTT.

The chain couples TRBV5-1 to TRBJ1-2; 9 nucleotides match TRBD1. Trimming took 0 bases from V and 0 from J; bases not matched to a gene: 6. CDR1 is SGHRS, CDR2 YFSETQ, per germline. The CDR3 is 17 residues long. For the CDR3, the DNA is TGCGCCAGCAGCTTGGGGGGGACAGGGAGCTCTAACTATGGCTACACCTTC. Translated: CASSLGGTGSSNYGYTF.